This T cell receptor (beta chain) was sequenced during a study of CD8 T cells in Susac syndrome. Findings and caveats of the study: The study's TCR sequencing and HLA analysis drew on a certain number of individuals. That number was acknowledged as relatively small.

V lost 4 bases to trimming and J lost 2 bases; unmatched junction nucleotides: 10. The CDR3 totals 15 residues. From germline, CDR1 is SQVTM and CDR2 ANQGSEA. An amount of RNA that ranged from roughly 0.5 to 1 ug was reverse transcribed with random hexamers. By means of immunoSEQ multiplex PCR, TCR beta CDR3 spanning 54 Vbeta and 13 Jbeta underwent amplification. TCRdb independently ran MiXCR on the immunoSEQ multiplex PCR reads; one entry per CDR3 protein. The sample lists 190,000 or so distinct CDR3 sequences; just under 95% were seen once. This clonotype was counted a single time. Its antigen is currently unknown. The multiple sclerosis controls, all treatment-naive patients, had relapsing-remitting disease that was stable or active. Negative isolation yielded CD4+ and CD8+ T cells, and FACS enriched TEMRA cells.

The TCR comes from a human donor with multiple sclerosis. This chain connects TRBV29-1 to TRBJ1-2, with 7 bases that match TRBD1. The sample was CD4+ T cells from PBMCs. The CDR3 spells CSVVGNRGVNYGYTF. The DNA for the CDR3 is TGCAGCGTTGTGGGAAACAGGGGCGTGAACTATGGCTACACCTTC.